These 5 T cell receptor beta chains were sequenced from one sample in a study of cytomegalovirus exposure and HLA in healthy donors (TCRdb year 2017). Library generation was performed with the immunoSEQ multiplex PCR assay. A mixture of 60 forward primers for TCR Vbeta segments and 13 reverse primers for TCR Jbeta segments was used in the multiplex PCR. Not all clones reach the TCRdb copy of this immuneACCESS table, which keeps in-frame sequences only. Checked studies attribute under half of the gap to unresolved V genes and leave the rest unexplained. The sample table shows about 120,000 clones, and around 74% are seen once. The ten top clones hold approximately 31% of the sample. Material: PBMCs. Every receptor here comes from a man aged 55 to 70 in good health and CMV-seropositive.

This rearrangement joins TRBV2 to TRBJ1-4; no firm D call. The CDR3 has 11 amino acids. CDR1 and CDR2 from the germline V gene are SNHLY and FYNNEI. Deletions cut 7 bases from V and 7 bases from J, with 7 bases between. CDR3 sequence: CASNTVEKLFF. CDR3 bases: TGTGCCAGCAACACAGTTGAAAAACTGTTTTTT. The whole variable domain, remainder taken from reference TRBV2 and TRBJ1-4, is EPEVTQTPSHQVTQMGQEVILRCVPISNHLYFYWYRQILGQKVEFLVSFYNNEISEKSEIFDDQFSVERPDGSNFTLKIRSTKLEDSAMYFCASNTVEKLFFGSGTQLSVL.

The CDR3 DNA sequence: TGTGCCAGCAGCTTGTTTGGACAGGGGGCGGCAGATACGCAGTATTTT. Its translation: CASSLFGQGAADTQYF. The rearrangement joins TRBV7-3 to TRBJ2-3, with 11 bases fitting TRBD1. The germline V gene has CDR1 SGHTA and CDR2 FQGTGA. The CDR3 spans 16 residues. V was pared by 3 bases and J by 4 bases, with 6 bases of the junction left unmatched. Full variable domain (rest looked up from reference TRBV7-3 and TRBJ2-3): GAGVSQTPSNKVTEKGKYVELRCDPISGHTALYWYRQSLGQGPEFLIYFQGTGAADDSGLPNDRFFAVRPEGSVSTLKIQRTERGDSAVYLCASSLFGQGAADTQYFGPGTRLTVL.

This chain joins TRBV7-9 and TRBJ2-5, with D perhaps matching TRBD2 (5 bases). This CDR3 is built from 15 residues. V lost 3 bases and J 1 base, leaving 12 bases between the germline ends. The germline CDR1 and CDR2 sequences are SEHNR and FQNEAQ (reference sequence). CDR3 loop: CASSLRIGSQETQYF. In DNA, the CDR3 is TGTGCCAGCAGCTTGAGGATAGGGAGCCAAGAGACCCAGTACTTC.

The chain couples TRBV6-4 to TRBJ2-4, with no clear D. The CDR3 is 15 amino acids. The germline V gene encodes CDR1 MRHNA and CDR2 SNTAGT. V lost 2 bases to trimming and J lost 4 bases, with 12 bases between them. Here the CDR3 DNA reads TGTGCCAGCAGTGACACGAACAGAGATAAAAACATTCAGTACTTC. Translation: CASSDTNRDKNIQYF.

The DNA for the CDR3 is TGCGCCAGCAGTCAAGAGTGGGGTCGGGAGGTATGCGAGCAGTACTTC. Protein product: CASSQEWGREVCEQYF. The V and J genes are TRBV23-1 and TRBJ2-7, with 7 bases fitting TRBD2. TRBV23-1 is recorded as an ORF, its role being uncertain. V shed 2 bases, J shed 6 bases, and the junction held 13 bases outside the gene matches. The CDR3 runs 16 residues.